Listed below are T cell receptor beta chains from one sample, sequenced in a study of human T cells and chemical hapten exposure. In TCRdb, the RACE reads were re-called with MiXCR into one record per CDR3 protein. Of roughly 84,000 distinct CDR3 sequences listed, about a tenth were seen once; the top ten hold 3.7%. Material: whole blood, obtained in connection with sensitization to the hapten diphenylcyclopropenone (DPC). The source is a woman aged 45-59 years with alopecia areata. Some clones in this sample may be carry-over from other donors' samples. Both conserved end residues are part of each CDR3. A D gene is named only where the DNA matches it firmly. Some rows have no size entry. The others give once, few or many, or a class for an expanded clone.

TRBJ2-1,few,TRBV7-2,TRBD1,CASSSILTGTGGNEQFF,TGTGCCAGCAGCTCCATACTGACCGGGACAGGGGGCAATGAGCAGTTCTTC
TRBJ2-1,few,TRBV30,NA,CAWRTLDYLGLEQFF,TGTGCCTGGAGGACTTTAGACTACCTAGGGTTAGAGCAGTTCTTC
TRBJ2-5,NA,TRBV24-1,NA,CATSDARAGKGETQYF,TGTGCCACCAGTGACGCTCGGGCAGGGAAGGGTGAGACCCAGTACTTC
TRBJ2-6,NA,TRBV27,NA,CASSPRSGRVSGANVLTF,TGTGCCAGCAGTCCCCGGTCGGGAAGGGTCTCTGGGGCCAACGTCCTGACTTTC
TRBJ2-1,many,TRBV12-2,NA,CASRLEAGGPYNEQFF,TGTGCAAGTCGCCTAGAAGCGGGAGGACCCTACAATGAGCAGTTCTTC
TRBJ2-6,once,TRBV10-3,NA,CAISGPQAGANVLTF,TGTGCCATCAGTGGCCCACAAGCTGGGGCCAACGTCCTGACTTTC
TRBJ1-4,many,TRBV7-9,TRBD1,CASSLAGTGDEKLFF,TGTGCCAGCAGCTTAGCCGGGACAGGGGACGAAAAACTGTTTTTT
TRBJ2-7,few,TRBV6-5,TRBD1,CASRLRQGALAPAAEQYF,TGTGCCAGCAGGCTTCGACAGGGGGCTCTGGCACCGGCGGCCGAGCAGTACTTC
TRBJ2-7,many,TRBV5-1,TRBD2,CASSREGLYEQYF,TGCGCCAGCAGCCGGGAGGGCCTCTACGAGCAGTACTTC
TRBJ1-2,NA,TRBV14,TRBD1,CASSRDRGKGYTF,TGTGCCAGCAGCCGCGACAGGGGGAAAGGCTACACCTTC
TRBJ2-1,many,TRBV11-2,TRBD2,CASSPGLAGGNEQFF,TGTGCCAGCAGCCCTGGACTAGCGGGAGGGAATGAGCAGTTCTTC
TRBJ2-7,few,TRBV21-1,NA,CASSKPCEQTPYEQYF,TGTGCCAGCAGCAAACCCTGCGAGCAGACCCCCTACGAGCAGTACTTC
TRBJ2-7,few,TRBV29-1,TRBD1,CSVEPGTGYEQYF,TGCAGCGTTGAACCCGGGACAGGGTACGAGCAGTACTTC
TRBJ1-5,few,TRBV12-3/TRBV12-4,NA,CASSRSGSQGIWHF,TGTGCCAGCAGTCGATCCGGGTCCCAAGGTATATGGCATTTT
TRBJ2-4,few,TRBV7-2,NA,CASSLGADIQYF,TGTGCCAGCAGCTTAGGGGCAGACATTCAGTACTTC
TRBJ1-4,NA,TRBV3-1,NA,CASRDKGGGKLFF,TGTGCCAGCAGGGACAAGGGTGGGGGAAAACTGTTTTTT
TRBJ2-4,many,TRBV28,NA,CASSFPGNIQYF,TGTGCCAGCAGTTTTCCTGGAAACATTCAGTACTTC
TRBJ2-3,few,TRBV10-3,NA,CAISGRGLSTDTQYF,TGTGCCATCAGCGGTCGGGGACTGAGCACAGATACGCAGTATTTT
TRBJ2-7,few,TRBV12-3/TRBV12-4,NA,CASSLGPEGASYEQYF,TGTGCCAGCAGTTTAGGACCGGAGGGGGCCTCCTACGAGCAGTACTTC
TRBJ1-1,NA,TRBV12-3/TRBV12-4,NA,CASNGQNLNTEAFF,TGTGCCAGCAACGGACAGAACCTGAACACTGAAGCTTTCTTT
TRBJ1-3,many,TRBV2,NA,CASSDPTDPDGGNTIYF,TGTGCCAGCAGTGACCCTACTGACCCAGACGGCGGAAACACCATATATTTT
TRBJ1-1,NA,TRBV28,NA,CASRTGQTEAFF,TGTGCCAGCAGGACGGGGCAGACTGAAGCTTTCTTT
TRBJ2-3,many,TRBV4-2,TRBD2,CASSQVGGRTSGSTDTQYF,TGTGCCAGCAGCCAAGTGGGGGGTAGGACTAGCGGGAGCACAGATACGCAGTATTTT
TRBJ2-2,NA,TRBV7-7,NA,CASSHDSVGELFF,TGTGCTAGCAGCCACGACAGTGTCGGGGAGCTGTTTTTT
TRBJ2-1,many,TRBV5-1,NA,CASSLEDFHNEQFF,TGCGCCAGCAGCTTAGAGGACTTCCACAATGAGCAGTTCTTC